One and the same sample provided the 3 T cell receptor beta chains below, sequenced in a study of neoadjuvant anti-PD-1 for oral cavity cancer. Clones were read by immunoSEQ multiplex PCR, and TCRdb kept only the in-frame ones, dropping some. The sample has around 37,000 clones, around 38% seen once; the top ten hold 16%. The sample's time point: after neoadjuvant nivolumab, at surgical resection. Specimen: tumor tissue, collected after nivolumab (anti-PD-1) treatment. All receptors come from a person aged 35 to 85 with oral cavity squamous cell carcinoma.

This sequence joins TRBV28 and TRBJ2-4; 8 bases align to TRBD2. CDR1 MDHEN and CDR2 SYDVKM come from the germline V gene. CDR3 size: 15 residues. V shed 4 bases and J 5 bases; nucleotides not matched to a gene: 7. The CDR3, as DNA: TGTGCCAGCAGTTCACCTAGCGGGTGGGAAAACATTCAGTACTTC. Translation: CASSSPSGWENIQYF. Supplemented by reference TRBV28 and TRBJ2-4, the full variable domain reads DVKVTQSSRYLVKRTGEKVFLECVQDMDHENMFWYRQDPGLGLRLIYFSYDVKMKEKGDIPEGYSVSREKKERFSLILESASTNQTSMYLCASSSPSGWENIQYFGAGTRLSVL.

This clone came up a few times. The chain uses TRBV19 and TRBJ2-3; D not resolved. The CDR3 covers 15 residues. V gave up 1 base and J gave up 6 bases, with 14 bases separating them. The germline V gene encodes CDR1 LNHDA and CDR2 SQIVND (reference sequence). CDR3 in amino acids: CASSIGSVGSDTQYF. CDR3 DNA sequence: TGTGCCAGTAGTATAGGGTCTGTAGGATCCGATACGCAGTATTTT.

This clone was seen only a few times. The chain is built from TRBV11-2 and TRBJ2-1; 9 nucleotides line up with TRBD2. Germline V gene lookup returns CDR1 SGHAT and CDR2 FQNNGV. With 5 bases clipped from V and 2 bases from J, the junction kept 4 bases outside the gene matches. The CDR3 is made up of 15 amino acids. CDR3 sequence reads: CASSPLAGTYNEQFF. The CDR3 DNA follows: TGTGCCAGCAGCCCGCTAGCGGGGACCTACAATGAGCAGTTCTTC.